Included here is one T cell receptor (beta chain) sequence, with context. As yet, its antigen is unknown. PCR or immunohistochemistry showed mismatch repair deficiency in every enrolled patient. TCRs were sequenced from three patients responding to pembrolizumab. The data stem from a study of PD-1 blockade in mismatch repair-deficient tumors. Turning to the study itself: Patients had over ten mismatch repair-deficient cancer types and were previously treated and progressing.

This CDR3 region has 16 residues. Germline V gives CDR1 SGHTA, CDR2 FQGTGA. Germline trimming cut 1 base from V and 1 base from J; bases unmatched to any gene: 4. The data were produced by immunoSEQ multiplex PCR, yet TCRdb's version contains in-frame clones alone and is incomplete. The sample includes approximately 100,000 clones, over 65% of them seen just once. Points from the study as a whole: After pembrolizumab, tumor-resident clones rose rapidly, then generally contracted before radiologic responses.

The input for sequencing was peripheral blood, taken 30 to 36 weeks after starting pembrolizumab. The origin of this receptor is an adult with mismatch repair-deficient cancer. The V and J genes are TRBV7-3 and TRBJ2-1; 7 nucleotides agree with TRBD2. The CDR3 region is CASSLKGGRSYNEQFF. The CDR3 bases are TGTGCCAGCAGCTTAAAAGGCGGGAGATCCTACAATGAGCAGTTCTTC.